The 17 T cell receptor beta chains listed next were all sequenced from one sample in a study of blood T cell repertoires in COVID-19. Profiling relied on immunoSEQ multiplex PCR, and the TCRdb table lists in-frame clones only, not all of them. The data hold roughly 250,000 clones, with around nine tenths observed a single time. The sample comprised PBMCs or T cells enriched from blood (not recorded which). All receptors come from a woman aged 40 to 55 who had been exposed to COVID-19.

This chain joins TRBV5-8 and TRBJ1-5; 8 positions agree with TRBD1. Germline V lookup: CDR1 SGHTS, CDR2 YDEGEE. This CDR3 contains 15 residues. V shed 4 bases, J shed 2 bases, and the junction held 5 bases outside the gene matches. In nucleotides, the CDR3 is TGTGCCAGCAGCCACGGACAGGGCCGCAATCAGCCCCAGCATTTT. It codes for CASSHGQGRNQPQHF.

The chain recombines TRBV5-6 with TRBJ2-5; 9 bases align to TRBD1. The germline V gene has CDR1 SGHDT and CDR2 YYEEEE. J lost 5 bases, V lost 4 bases, and 6 bases had no gene match. CDR3 length: 14 residues. The CDR3 DNA is TGTGCCAGCAGCAGCACAGGGGGCTTGGAGACCCAGTACTTC. Its translation is CASSSTGGLETQYF. The full variable domain, completed using reference TRBV5-6 and TRBJ2-5, is DAGVTQSPTHLIKTRGQQVTLRCSPKSGHDTVSWYQQALGQGPQFIFQYYEEEERQRGNFPDRFSGHQFPNYSSELNVNALLLGDSALYLCASSSTGGLETQYFGPGTRLLVL.

As regards this clone: Other DNA sequences in this specimen translate into the identical CDR3. The rearrangement links TRBV29-1 to TRBJ2-2; no clear D. This CDR3 contains 13 residues. V lost 4 bases to trimming and J lost 2 bases, with 8 bases between them. CDR1 and CDR2 from the germline V gene are SQVTM and ANQGSEA. CDR3 bases: TGCAGCGTTGGAACTCTAAACACCGGGGAGCTGTTTTTT. Protein product: CSVGTLNTGELFF.

The V and J genes are TRBV6-5 and TRBJ1-6; 7 bases map to TRBD1. V was clipped by 6 bases and J by 8 bases; unmatched bases: 7. The CDR3 is 14 amino acids. CDR1 is MNHEY and CDR2 is SVGAGI in the germline V gene. The CDR3 bases are TGTGCCAGCAGCAGGGGGGAGGTCGATTCACCCCTCCACTTT. It encodes CASSRGEVDSPLHF.

The chain links TRBV7-9 to TRBJ2-6, with 10 positions matching TRBD1. The CDR3 has 18 residues. Germline V gene sequence: CDR1 SEHNR, CDR2 FQNEAQ (reference sequence). J was trimmed by 1 base and V by 6 bases; bases with no gene match: 9. The CDR3 region is CASRTPGQGQSGANVLTF. The DNA of the CDR3 is TGTGCCAGCAGGACACCGGGACAGGGGCAATCTGGGGCCAACGTCCTGACTTTC.

The chain couples TRBV11-2 to TRBJ1-5; D remains ambiguous. The V end lost 2 bases, the J end lost 3 bases, and 5 bases lay between the germline ends. Germline V gene sequence: CDR1 SGHAT, CDR2 FQNNGV. This CDR3 is 13 amino acids long. CDR3 residues: CASSLQFNQPQHF. The CDR3 bases are TGTGCCAGCAGCTTACAGTTCAATCAGCCCCAGCATTTT.

The chain couples TRBV5-6 to TRBJ1-6; 8 nucleotides line up with TRBD1. V lost 3 bases to trimming and J lost 10 bases; unmatched junction nucleotides: 12. Germline V gene lookup returns CDR1 SGHDT and CDR2 YYEEEE. CDR3 length: 16 amino acids. The CDR3 DNA follows: TGTGCCAGCAGCTCGCGGAGGACAGGGTCACAGTCACCCCTCCACTTT. As protein: CASSSRRTGSQSPLHF.

V and J are TRBV5-6 and TRBJ2-1; 8 bases are shared with TRBD1. Germline loops: CDR1 SGHDT, CDR2 YYEEEE. V shed 3 bases, J shed 9 bases, and the junction held 14 bases outside the gene matches. CDR3 length: 16 amino acids. CDR3 DNA sequence: TGTGCCAGCAGCTCGCCCCGGACAGGGTATGAATCTGAGCAGTTCTTC. This gives the protein CASSSPRTGYESEQFF.

The chain joins TRBV9 to TRBJ2-1, with 9 bases aligning to TRBD2. V lost 3 bases and J lost 0; bases outside the gene matches: 7. Germline loops: CDR1 SGDLS, CDR2 YYNGEE. CDR3 length equals 17 residues. CDR3 region: CASSARISGSSYNEQFF. The CDR3 bases are TGTGCCAGCAGCGCCCGTATTAGCGGGAGCTCCTACAATGAGCAGTTCTTC.

This clone was seen a few times. The gene calls are TRBV28 and TRBJ2-3, with 16 bases fitting TRBD2. The CDR3 is made up of 19 amino acids. In germline, CDR1 is MDHEN, CDR2 SYDVKM. V gave up 2 bases and J gave up 5 bases; unmatched junction bases: 10. CDR3 residues: CASSLLFGTSGGARDTQYF. The CDR3 nucleotides are TGTGCCAGCAGTTTACTTTTTGGGACTAGCGGGGGGGCAAGAGATACGCAGTATTTT.

The chain joins TRBV4-1 to TRBJ1-5; no reliable D call. V gave up 2 bases and J gave up 4 bases, with 6 bases separating them. This CDR3 is 13 amino acids long. Germline CDR1 reads MGHRA; CDR2 reads YSYEKL. The CDR3 here is CASSQFGNQPQHF. Written as DNA, the CDR3 is TGCGCCAGCAGCCAATTCGGGAATCAGCCCCAGCATTTT.

The chain combines TRBV19 with TRBJ2-1, with TRBD2 identical over 9 bases. This CDR3 has 21 amino acids. Germline V gives CDR1 LNHDA, CDR2 SQIVND (reference sequence). The J segment lost 0 bases and the V segment lost 4 bases, leaving 19 bases of the junction unmatched. In DNA, the CDR3 is TGTGCCAGTAGTACCCCCTCGGGGCTAGCGGGGTTTCTAAGCTCCTACAATGAGCAGTTCTTC. It translates to CASSTPSGLAGFLSSYNEQFF.

This chain joins TRBV4-3 and TRBJ1-2; TRBD1 is a possible D gene (6 bases). Germline V gene lookup returns CDR1 LGHNA and CDR2 YSLEER. Trimming took off 1 base at V and 4 bases at J, with 13 bases between the two ends. The CDR3 is 15 residues long. As DNA, the CDR3 is TGCGCCAGCAGCCAAGTTTGGGGACAAGCCTATGGCTACACCTTC. This translates into CASSQVWGQAYGYTF.

This chain links TRBV2 with TRBJ2-1; 11 nucleotides align to TRBD2. The CDR3 is 18 amino acids. The germline V gene encodes CDR1 SNHLY and CDR2 FYNNEI. The V and J ends lost 3 bases and 0 bases, in that order; junction bases with no gene match: 7. The CDR3 region is CASSEKTSGANSYNEQFF. CDR3 in DNA: TGTGCCAGCAGTGAGAAGACTAGCGGGGCCAACTCCTACAATGAGCAGTTCTTC. Full variable domain (remainder filled in from reference TRBV2 and TRBJ2-1): EPEVTQTPSHQVTQMGQEVILRCVPISNHLYFYWYRQILGQKVEFLVSFYNNEISEKSEIFDDQFSVERPDGSNFTLKIRSTKLEDSAMYFCASSEKTSGANSYNEQFFGPGTRLTVL.

This chain connects TRBV28 to TRBJ1-2; the D gene is possibly TRBD1 (6 bases). Per the germline V gene, CDR1 is MDHEN and CDR2 is SYDVKM. This CDR3 spans 14 amino acids. V gave up 2 bases and J gave up 4 bases, with 11 bases separating them. The CDR3 spells CASSLQQGFYGYTF. The CDR3 DNA sequence: TGTGCCAGCAGTTTACAACAGGGCTTCTATGGCTACACCTTC.

The chain combines TRBV18 with TRBJ2-2, with TRBD2 matching 8 bases. The CDR3 sequence is 15 residues long. The germline V gene encodes CDR1 KGHSH and CDR2 LQKENI. Trimming cost V 5 bases and J 5 bases; bases outside gene matches: 7. The DNA for the CDR3 is TGTGCCAGCTCAATAGCGGGAAGCGGGACCGGGGAGCTGTTTTTT. Translated, it gives CASSIAGSGTGELFF.

This chain connects TRBV6-1 to TRBJ2-5, with 9 bases identical to TRBD1. Losses at the gene ends were 2 bases for V and 1 base for J; bases not matched to a gene: 2. The CDR3 runs to 15 residues. Germline CDR1 MNHNS, CDR2 SASEGT. Written as DNA, the CDR3 is TGTGCCAGCAGTGAAAGACAGGGGGGCCAAGAGACCCAGTACTTC. Translation: CASSERQGGQETQYF.